The 4 T cell receptor beta chains reported below all come from one sample, sequenced in a study of blood T cell repertoires in COVID-19. This table comes from immunoSEQ multiplex PCR, and its TCRdb copy is limited to in-frame clones, with some not included. The sample includes hundreds of thousands of clones, about nine tenths seen only once; the top ten take roughly 2.9%. What was sequenced was PBMCs or T cells enriched from blood (not recorded which). The receptors derive from a woman in her forties or fifties who had been exposed to COVID-19.

The rearrangement uses TRBV29-1 and TRBJ1-2; D may be TRBD1 (5 bases). Germline V gene data show CDR1 as SQVTM and CDR2 as ANQGSEA. The CDR3 has 11 residues. The V end lost 7 bases, the J end lost 6 bases, and 12 bases lay between the germline ends. CDR3: CSAQGIDGYTF. The CDR3 DNA reads as TGCAGCGCCCAGGGAATCGATGGCTACACCTTC.

The J gene is TRBJ1-1, the V gene TRBV7-6; TRBD1 is a possible D gene (5 bases). This CDR3 contains 15 residues. Per the germline V gene, CDR1 is SGHVS and CDR2 is FNYEAQ. V was clipped by 5 bases and J by 2 bases, with 15 bases between them. CDR3 residues: CASSPTAGGNTEAFF. The CDR3 DNA reads as TGTGCCAGCAGCCCGACCGCCGGGGGAAACACTGAAGCTTTCTTT.

This clone was observed a single time. The chain links TRBV5-5 to TRBJ2-1; possibly TRBD1 for D (5 bases). Between the trimmed V and J ends, which lost 0 bases and 6 bases, there was a span of 13 bases. Germline V lookup: CDR1 SGHKS, CDR2 YYEKEE (reference sequence). The CDR3 sequence is 15 residues long. The CDR3 protein is CASSLGAGKVNEQFF. CDR3 sequence (DNA): TGTGCCAGCAGCTTGGGGGCAGGGAAAGTCAATGAGCAGTTCTTC.

J is TRBJ2-1 and V is TRBV7-9; the D is unclear. The germline V and J ends were trimmed by 8 bases and 8 bases, with 19 bases remaining between them. CDR3 length: 14 amino acids. Germline CDR1 and CDR2: SEHNR and FQNEAQ (reference sequence). CDR3 sequence: CASSTHQKEHEQFF. In DNA form, the CDR3 reads TGTGCCAGCTCTACCCACCAAAAGGAGCATGAGCAGTTCTTC.